What follows is one TCR beta chain and its context. Stated treatment: randomized to nivolumab then ipilimumab (arm A) or the reverse (arm B). No patient had prior DNA-damaging chemotherapy. Live CD3+CD8+ CD19− CD56− cells were sorted from PBMCs. Only in-frame clones appear in the TCRdb table, and some are missing; sequencing was by immunoSEQ multiplex PCR. Of roughly 30,000 clones in the sample, around 88% were seen once. The sample is drawn from a study of sequential checkpoint blockade in melanoma. The sequence was collected from a human donor with melanoma. Specimen: CD8+ T cells sorted from blood (inferred from file names), collected from a patient given nivolumab and ipilimumab in sequence.

CDR3 DNA sequence: TGTGCCACCGCACCTTGGGGGGGCGCAGATGGTTCCTACGAGCAGTACTTC. Its translation is CATAPWGGADGSYEQYF. The V call is TRBV19, the J call TRBJ2-7, with D maybe TRBD2 (7 bases). V lost 10 bases to trimming and J lost 1 base, with 26 bases between them. From germline, CDR1 is LNHDA and CDR2 SQIVND (reference sequence). The CDR3 totals 17 residues.